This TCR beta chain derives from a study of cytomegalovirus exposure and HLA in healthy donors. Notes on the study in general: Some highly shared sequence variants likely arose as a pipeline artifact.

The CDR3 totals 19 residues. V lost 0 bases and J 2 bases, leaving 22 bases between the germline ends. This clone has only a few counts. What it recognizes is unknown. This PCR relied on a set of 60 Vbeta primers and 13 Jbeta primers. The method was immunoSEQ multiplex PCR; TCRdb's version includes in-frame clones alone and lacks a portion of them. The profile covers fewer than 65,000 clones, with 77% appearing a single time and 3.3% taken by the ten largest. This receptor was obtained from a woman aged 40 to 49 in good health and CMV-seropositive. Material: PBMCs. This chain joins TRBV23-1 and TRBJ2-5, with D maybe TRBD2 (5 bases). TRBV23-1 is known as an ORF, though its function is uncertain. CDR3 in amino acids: CASSQSPPVEGWGQETQYF. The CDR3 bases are TGCGCCAGCAGTCAATCCCCCCCGGTCGAGGGTTGGGGACAAGAGACCCAGTACTTC.